This T cell receptor (beta chain) derives from a study of sequential checkpoint blockade in melanoma. Study information: First-line arms were nivolumab then ipilimumab, or the reverse, randomized 1:1. Both treatment sequences were followed by maintenance nivolumab.

Libraries were prepared by immunoSEQ multiplex PCR; TCRdb keeps only in-frame clonotypes and omits some of them. The data contain about 38,000 clones, about 88% of them singletons. The sample's treatment: randomized to nivolumab then ipilimumab (arm A) or the reverse (arm B). DNA-damaging chemotherapy had not been given to any patient beforehand. From thawed PBMCs, live CD3+CD8+ cells negative for CD19 and CD56 were sorted. V lost 3 bases to trimming and J lost 5 bases, with 8 bases between them. Germline loops: CDR1 MNHEY, CDR2 SMNVEV (reference sequence). The CDR3 extends over 13 amino acids. The input for sequencing was CD8+ T cells sorted from blood (inferred from file names), taken from a patient given nivolumab and ipilimumab in sequence. The chain recombines TRBV27 with TRBJ2-1, with D unclear. This clonotype was obtained from a human donor with melanoma. The CDR3 loop reads CASSLSENNEQFF. The CDR3 nucleotides read TGTGCCAGCAGTTTGTCGGAGAACAATGAGCAGTTCTTC.